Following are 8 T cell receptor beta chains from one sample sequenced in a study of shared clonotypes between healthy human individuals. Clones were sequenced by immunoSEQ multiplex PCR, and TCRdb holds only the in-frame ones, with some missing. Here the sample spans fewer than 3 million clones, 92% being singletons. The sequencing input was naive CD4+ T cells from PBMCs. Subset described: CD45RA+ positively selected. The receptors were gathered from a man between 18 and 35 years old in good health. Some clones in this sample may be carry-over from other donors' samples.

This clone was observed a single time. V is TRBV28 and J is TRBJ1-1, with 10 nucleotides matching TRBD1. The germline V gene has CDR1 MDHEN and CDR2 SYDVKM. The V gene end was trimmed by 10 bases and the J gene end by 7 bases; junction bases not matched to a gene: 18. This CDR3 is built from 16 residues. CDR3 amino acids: CAISLNPGQGLNEAFF. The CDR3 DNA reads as TGTGCCATTTCTTTGAACCCGGGACAGGGGCTGAATGAAGCTTTCTTT.

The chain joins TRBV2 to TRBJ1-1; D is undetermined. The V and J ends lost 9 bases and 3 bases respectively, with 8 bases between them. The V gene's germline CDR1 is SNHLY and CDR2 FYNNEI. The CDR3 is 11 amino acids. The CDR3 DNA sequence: TGTGCCAGTGGGAGTTACACTGAAGCTTTCTTT. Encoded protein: CASGSYTEAFF.

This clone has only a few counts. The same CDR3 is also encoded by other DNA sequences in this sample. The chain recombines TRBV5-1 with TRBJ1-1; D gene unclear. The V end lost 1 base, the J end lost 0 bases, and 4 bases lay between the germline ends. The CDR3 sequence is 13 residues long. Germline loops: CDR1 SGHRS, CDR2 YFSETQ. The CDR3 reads CASSLTVNTEAFF. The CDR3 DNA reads TGCGCCAGCAGCTTGACAGTGAACACTGAAGCTTTCTTT.

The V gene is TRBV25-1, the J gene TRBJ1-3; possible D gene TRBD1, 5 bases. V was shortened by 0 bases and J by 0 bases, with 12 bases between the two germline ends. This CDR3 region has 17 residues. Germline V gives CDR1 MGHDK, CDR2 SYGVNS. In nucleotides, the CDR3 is TGTGCCAGCAGTGAATATATGGGACGGGACTCTGGAAACACCATATATTTT. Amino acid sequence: CASSEYMGRDSGNTIYF.

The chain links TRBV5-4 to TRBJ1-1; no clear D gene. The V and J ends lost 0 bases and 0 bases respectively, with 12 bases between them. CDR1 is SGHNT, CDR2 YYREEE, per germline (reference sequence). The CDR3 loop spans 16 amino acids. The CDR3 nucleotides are TGTGCCAGCAGCTTGGAAGAGGGCAGGCTGAACACTGAAGCTTTCTTT. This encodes CASSLEEGRLNTEAFF.

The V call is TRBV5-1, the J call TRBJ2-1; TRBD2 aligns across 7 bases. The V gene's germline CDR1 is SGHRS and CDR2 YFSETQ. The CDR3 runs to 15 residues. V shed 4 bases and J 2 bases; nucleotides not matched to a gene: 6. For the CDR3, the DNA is TGCGCCAGCAGCCCCCTTGGGACTACCTACAATGAGCAGTTCTTC. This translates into CASSPLGTTYNEQFF.

The DNA of the CDR3 is TGTGCCAGCAGTTTATGGGACAGTGCTAACTATGGCTACACCTTC. Protein product: CASSLWDSANYGYTF. V gene TRBV28 combines with J gene TRBJ1-2; TRBD1 is a possible D gene (6 bases). There are 15 residues in the CDR3. V was shortened by 0 bases and J by 0 bases, with 8 bases between the two germline ends. Germline CDR1 reads MDHEN; CDR2 reads SYDVKM.

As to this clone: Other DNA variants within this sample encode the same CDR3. The CDR3 coding sequence is TGTGCCAGCAGTCTACGGGACACCTCTGAAGCTTTCTTT. This encodes CASSLRDTSEAFF. J is TRBJ1-1 and V is TRBV6-5; TRBD1 might be the D (6 bases). The CDR3 has 13 residues. Germline loops: CDR1 MNHEY, CDR2 SVGAGI. V lost 5 bases and J 6 bases, leaving 13 bases between the germline ends.